This T cell receptor beta chain stems from a study of cytomegalovirus exposure and HLA in healthy donors. Study context: The roughly 120 million unique TCR beta sequences, from about 190 million T cells, were found by an earlier analysis. Study-wide points: The study flagged fewer than 200 TCR beta chains as cytomegalovirus-associated. It was in a later analysis that TCR association rates were seen to vary by HLA locus, highest for DRB1 and lowest for HLA-C. Owing to their indistinguishability, certain V segments, notably TRBV6-2 and TRBV6-3, were excluded.

A word on this clone: Antigen unknown.

With 60 Vbeta and 13 Jbeta primers, the PCR was carried out. Profiling relied on immunoSEQ multiplex PCR, and the TCRdb table lists in-frame clones only, not all of them. The repertoire holds over 100,000 clones, with 76% as singletons. The CDR3 sequence is 14 residues long. Trimming at V came to 3 bases and at J to 7 bases, leaving 4 bases not matched to a gene. Germline values: CDR1 LNHDA, CDR2 SQIVND (reference sequence). The chain joins TRBV19 to TRBJ1-4; 8 nucleotides agree with TRBD1. The source of this sequence is a female donor in good health and CMV-seropositive. Sequenced sample: PBMCs. CDR3: CASSMGTGPEKLFF. In nucleotides, the CDR3 is TGTGCCAGTAGTATGGGGACAGGTCCTGAAAAACTGTTTTTT.